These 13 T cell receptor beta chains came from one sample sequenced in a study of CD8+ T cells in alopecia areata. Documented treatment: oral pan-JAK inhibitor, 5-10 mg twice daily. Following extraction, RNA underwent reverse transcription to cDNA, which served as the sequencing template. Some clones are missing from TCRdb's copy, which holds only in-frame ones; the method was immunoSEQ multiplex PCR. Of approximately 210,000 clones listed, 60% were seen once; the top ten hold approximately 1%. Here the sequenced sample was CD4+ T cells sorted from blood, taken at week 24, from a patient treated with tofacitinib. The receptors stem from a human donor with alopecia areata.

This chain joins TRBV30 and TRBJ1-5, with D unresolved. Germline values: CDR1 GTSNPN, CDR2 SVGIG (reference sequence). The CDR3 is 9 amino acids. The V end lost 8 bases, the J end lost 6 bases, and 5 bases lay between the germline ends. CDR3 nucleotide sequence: TGTGCCGCGGGTCAGCCCCAGCATTTT. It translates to CAAGQPQHF.

CDR3 coding DNA: TGTGCCTGGGAGACGGGGGCCAACGTCCTGACTTTC. This translates into CAWETGANVLTF. The gene calls are TRBV30 and TRBJ2-6, with D unresolved. Germline-derived CDR1 and CDR2 are GTSNPN and SVGIG (reference sequence). V gave up 5 bases and J gave up 4 bases, with 6 bases separating them. The length of the CDR3 is 12 residues.

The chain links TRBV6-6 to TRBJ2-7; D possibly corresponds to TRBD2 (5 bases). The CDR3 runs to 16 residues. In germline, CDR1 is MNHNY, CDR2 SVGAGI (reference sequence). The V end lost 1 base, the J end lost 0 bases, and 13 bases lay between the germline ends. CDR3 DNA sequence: TGTGCCAGCAGTTACTTCCCTCTAACTAGCTCCTACGAGCAGTACTTC. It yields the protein CASSYFPLTSSYEQYF.

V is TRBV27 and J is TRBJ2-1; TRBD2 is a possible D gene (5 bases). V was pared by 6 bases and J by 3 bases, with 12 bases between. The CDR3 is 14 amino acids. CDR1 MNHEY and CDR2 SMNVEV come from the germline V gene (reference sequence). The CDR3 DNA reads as TGTGCCAGCAGGGTGCAGGACTTCTACAATGAGCAGTTCTTC. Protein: CASRVQDFYNEQFF.

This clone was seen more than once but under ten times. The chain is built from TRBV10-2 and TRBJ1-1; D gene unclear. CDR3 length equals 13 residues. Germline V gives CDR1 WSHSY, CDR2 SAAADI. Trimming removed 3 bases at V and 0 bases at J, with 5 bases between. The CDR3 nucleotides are TGCGCCAGCAGTGAAGGCATGAACACTGAAGCTTTCTTT. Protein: CASSEGMNTEAFF.

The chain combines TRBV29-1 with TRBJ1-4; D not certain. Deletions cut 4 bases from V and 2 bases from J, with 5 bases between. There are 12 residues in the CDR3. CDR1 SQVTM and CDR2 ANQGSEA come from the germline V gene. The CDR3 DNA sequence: TGCAGCGTTGGAGAGACTAATGAAAAACTGTTTTTT. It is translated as CSVGETNEKLFF.

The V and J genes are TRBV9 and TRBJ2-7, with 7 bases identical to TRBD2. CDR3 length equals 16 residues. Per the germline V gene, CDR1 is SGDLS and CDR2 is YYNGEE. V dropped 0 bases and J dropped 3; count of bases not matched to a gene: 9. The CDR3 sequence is CASSVGVREGVYEQYF. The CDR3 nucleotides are TGTGCCAGCAGCGTAGGTGTCAGGGAGGGAGTCTACGAGCAGTACTTC.

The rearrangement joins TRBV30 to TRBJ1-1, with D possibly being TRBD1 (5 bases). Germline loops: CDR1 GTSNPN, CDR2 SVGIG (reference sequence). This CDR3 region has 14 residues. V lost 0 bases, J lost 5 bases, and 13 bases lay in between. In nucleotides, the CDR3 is TGTGCCTGGAGTGTGGGCAGGGCTGGGACTGAAGCTTTCTTT. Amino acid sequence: CAWSVGRAGTEAFF.

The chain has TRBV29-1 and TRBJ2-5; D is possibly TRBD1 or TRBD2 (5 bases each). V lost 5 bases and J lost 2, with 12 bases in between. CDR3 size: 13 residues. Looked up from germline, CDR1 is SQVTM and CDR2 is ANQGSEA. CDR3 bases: TGCAGCGTTCGGAGGCAGGGTCAAGAGACCCAGTACTTC. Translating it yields CSVRRQGQETQYF. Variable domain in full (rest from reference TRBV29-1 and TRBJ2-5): SAVISQKPSRDICQRGTSLTIQCQVDSQVTMMFWYRQQPGQSLTLIATANQGSEATYESGFVIDKFPISRPNLTFSTLTVSNMSPEDSSIYLCSVRRQGQETQYFGPGTRLLVL.

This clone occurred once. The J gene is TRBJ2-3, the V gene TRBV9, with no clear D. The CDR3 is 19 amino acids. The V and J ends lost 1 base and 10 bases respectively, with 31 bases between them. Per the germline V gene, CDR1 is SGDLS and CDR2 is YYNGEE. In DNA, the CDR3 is TGTGCCAGCAGCGTATCTGGCGGCCCCTCAAAACATGATGGACCGTCGCAGTATTTT. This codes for CASSVSGGPSKHDGPSQYF.

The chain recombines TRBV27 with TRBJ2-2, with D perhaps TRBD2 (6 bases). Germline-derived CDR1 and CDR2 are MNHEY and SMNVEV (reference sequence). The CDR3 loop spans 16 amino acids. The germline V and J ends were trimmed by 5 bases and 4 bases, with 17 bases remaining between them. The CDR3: CASSMGLRTSTGELFF. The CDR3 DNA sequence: TGTGCCAGCAGTATGGGACTCCGGACCAGCACCGGGGAGCTGTTTTTT.

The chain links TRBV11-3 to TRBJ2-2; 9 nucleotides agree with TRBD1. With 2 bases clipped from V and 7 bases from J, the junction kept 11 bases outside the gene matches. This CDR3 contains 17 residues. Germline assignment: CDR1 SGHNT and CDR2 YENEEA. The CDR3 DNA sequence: TGTGCCAGCAGCTTATCGTGGACAGGGGAACGAAACGGGGAGCTGTTTTTT. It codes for CASSLSWTGERNGELFF.

CDR3 region: CASSEYDRNQPQHF. In DNA, the CDR3 is TGTGCCAGCAGTGAATATGACCGCAATCAGCCCCAGCATTTT. The V call is TRBV25-1, the J call TRBJ1-5; D is uncertain. The V end was cut by 0 bases, the J end by 2 bases, with 5 bases between. CDR1 and CDR2 (germline): MGHDK, SYGVNS. The CDR3 runs to 14 residues.